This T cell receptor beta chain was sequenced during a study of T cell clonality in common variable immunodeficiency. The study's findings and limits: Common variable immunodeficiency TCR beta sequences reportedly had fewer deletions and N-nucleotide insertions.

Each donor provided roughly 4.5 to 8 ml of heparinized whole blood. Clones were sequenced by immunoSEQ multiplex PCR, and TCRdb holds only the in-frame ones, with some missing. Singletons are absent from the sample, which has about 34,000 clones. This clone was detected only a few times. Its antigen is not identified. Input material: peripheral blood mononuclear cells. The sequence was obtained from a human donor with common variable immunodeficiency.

This CDR3 reads CASSSGTSGYEQYF. Partial CDR3 DNA: TGTGCCAGCAGCTCCGGGACTAGCGGCTACGAG. This chain connects TRBV7-2 to TRBJ2-7, with 11 bases fitting TRBD2. The read ends 3 residues early relative to the CDR3; the germline J gene fills the gap. V shed 4 bases, J shed 3 bases, and the junction held 2 bases outside the gene matches. Germline CDR1 is SGHTA and CDR2 is FQGNSA. CDR3 length: 14 amino acids. The whole variable domain, remainder taken from reference TRBV7-2 and TRBJ2-7, is GAGVSQSPSNKVTEKGKDVELRCDPISGHTALYWYRQSLGQGLEFLIYFQGNSAPDKSGLPSDRFSAERTGGSVSTLTIQRTQQEDSAVYLCASSSGTSGYEQYFGPGTRLTVT.